This T cell receptor (beta chain) was profiled in a study of blood T cell repertoires in COVID-19. Looking at the study overall: Sources were T cells, B-cell-depleted T cells, or PBMCs; the material itself was cDNA or gDNA.

Original processing notes: The assay estimated nucleated cells by amplifying reference gene primers. Sequenced by immunoSEQ multiplex PCR; TCRdb stores in-frame clones only, minus some. The V and J calls and clone size come from that table; D and trimming were worked out from the DNA. The table lists about 90,000 clones, around three quarters of them singletons. V lost 3 bases, J lost 2 bases, and 20 bases lay in between. Germline V lookup: CDR1 LNHDA, CDR2 SQIVND (reference sequence). The CDR3 loop spans 17 amino acids. This chain joins TRBV19 and TRBJ2-7; no definite D call. Input material: peripheral blood. The receptor's source is an older woman with acute or convalescent COVID-19. CDR3 residues: CASSMKYATGHPYEQYF. The CDR3 nucleotides are TGTGCCAGTAGTATGAAATATGCGACTGGCCATCCCTACGAGCAGTACTTC. The entire variable domain, with the rest obtained from reference TRBV19 and TRBJ2-7, is as follows: DGGITQSPKYLFRKEGQNVTLSCEQNLNHDAMYWYRQDPGQGLRLIYYSQIVNDFQKGDIAEGYSVSREKKESFPLTVTSAQKNPTAFYLCASSMKYATGHPYEQYFGPGTRLTVT.